This TCR beta chain was obtained from a study of beta chain features in type 1 diabetes. Study at large: Age, gender and cell yields were alike across patients and healthy donors. Taken together, all samples contributed nearly 110 million examined sorted cells.

On this clone: Its antigen is currently unknown.

TCRB transcripts that were expressed got sequenced, as all of the isolated RNA had been reverse transcribed. Measured with immunoSEQ multiplex PCR; TCRdb has only the in-frame clones, and not every one. This table has 160,000 or so clones, about 9% appearing once. Regarding the study as a whole: A moderate, significant TCRB CDR3 shortening appeared in type 1 diabetes across four CD4+ subsets.

Sequencing used central memory CD4+ T cells from blood. This TCR came from a woman in her twenties or thirties with type 1 diabetes.

The CDR3 loop reads CASSTQGGGGYTF. The CDR3 coding sequence is TGTGCCAGCAGTACGCAGGGAGGTGGAGGCTACACCTTC. The chain uses TRBV6-6 and TRBJ1-2, with a tentative D call TRBD1 (5 bases). The CDR3 runs 13 residues. Germline V gene sequence: CDR1 MNHNY, CDR2 SVGAGI (reference sequence). V gave up 5 bases and J gave up 8 bases, with 15 bases separating them.